This TCR beta chain was obtained from a study of blood T cell repertoires in COVID-19. Clones were sequenced by immunoSEQ multiplex PCR, and TCRdb holds only the in-frame ones, with some missing. The sample shows roughly 34,000 clones, almost 90% of them seen only once. This CDR3 comprises 13 residues. Germline CDR1 is MGHDK and CDR2 is SYGVNS. V was trimmed by 7 bases and J by 2 bases, leaving 11 bases between them. The sample comprised peripheral blood. The J gene is TRBJ2-5, the V gene TRBV25-1; a weak D match, TRBD1 (6 bases). The source is a woman in her 70s with active COVID-19. This chain's CDR3 is CASTGQAQETQYF. CDR3 DNA sequence: TGTGCCAGCACGGGACAAGCTCAAGAGACCCAGTACTTC. Drawing the rest from reference TRBV25-1 and TRBJ2-5, the complete variable domain is EADIYQTPRYLVIGTGKKITLECSQTMGHDKMYWYQQDPGMELHLIHYSYGVNSTEKGDLSSESTVSRIRTEHFPLTLESARPSHTSQYLCASTGQAQETQYFGPGTRLLVL.